This TCR beta chain was found in a study of cytomegalovirus exposure and HLA in healthy donors. General observations from the study: Later on, a genetic analysis was performed. It linked a missense variant in DCLRE1C with V- and J-gene trimming of TCR beta.

PCR employed 60 Vbeta and 13 Jbeta primers. The protocol was immunoSEQ multiplex PCR, while the TCRdb copy is restricted to in-frame clones and leaves out a portion. The data contain roughly 200,000 clones, 80% to 85% of them singletons. The germline V and J ends were trimmed by 2 bases and 2 bases, with 13 bases remaining between them. The germline V gene encodes CDR1 MNHEY and CDR2 SVGAGI. The CDR3 spans 15 residues. Details on this clone: As yet, its antigen is unknown.

This chain joins TRBV6-5 and TRBJ2-7; D may be TRBD1 (7 bases). The TCR was taken from a man aged 50 or older in good health and CMV-seronegative. Sequencing was done on a sample of PBMCs. The chain's CDR3 is CASSYRQGGPYEQYF. In nucleotides, the CDR3 is TGTGCCAGCAGTTACAGACAGGGAGGCCCCTACGAGCAGTACTTC.